The rows below give T cell receptor beta chains drawn from one sample of a study of OX40 agonist ivuxolimab in advanced cancers. The data were produced by immunoSEQ multiplex PCR, yet TCRdb's version contains in-frame clones alone and is incomplete. The data hold 65,000 to 80,000 clones, with 91% observed a single time. Sequencing used CD4+ or CD8+ T cells sorted from blood, obtained in a trial of the OX40 agonist ivuxolimab. These TCRs come from an adult with an advanced solid tumor such as melanoma, head and neck, liver or kidney cancer. CDR3s include the opening cysteine and the closing phenylalanine or tryptophan. Clone size appears in some rows only: once, few, many, or a class for an expanded clone.

>TRBJ1-5|TRBV19|NA
CASSISGQGNQPQHF
>TRBJ2-2|TRBV5-5|NA
CASTIKDRVTGELFF
>TRBJ2-2|TRBV6-6|NA
CASSSSSGLGTGELFF
>TRBJ1-3|TRBV6-5|NA
CASSYGRGLGNTIYF
>TRBJ2-7|TRBV5-1|NA
CASSLVSPYEQYF
>TRBJ2-7|TRBV28|NA
CASSRQGVYEQYF
>TRBJ2-4|TRBV2|once
CASSRLAGAGNIQYF
>TRBJ2-3|TRBV5-8|NA
CASSLSLSTDTQYF
>TRBJ2-6|TRBV30|NA
CAWDGTESFSGANVLTF
>TRBJ1-1|TRBV28|few
CASSFPPWKTGENTEAFF
>TRBJ1-2|TRBV28|NA
CASSPIPTGVYGYTF
>TRBJ1-5|TRBV10-3|few
CAISGTGGTGNQPQHF
>TRBJ2-2|TRBV7-7|NA
CASSLKTSPGELFF
>TRBJ2-5|TRBV10-3|NA
CASSLRDSETQYF
>TRBJ1-5|TRBV28|NA
CASSRKSGSQPQHF
>TRBJ2-5|TRBV5-4|NA
CASGPQAGRYQETQYF